This T cell receptor beta chain stems from a study of cytomegalovirus exposure and HLA in healthy donors. About the research overall: Among the approximately 400 donors who were genotyped, roughly 85% fell in the genetic ancestry cluster that is associated with self-reported Caucasian donors.

In the PCR, 60 Vbeta and 13 Jbeta primers were used. Sequencing used immunoSEQ multiplex PCR; TCRdb keeps in-frame clones, though not all of them. The sample records under 200,000 clones, 82% being singletons. This clone was seen only a few times. Trimming cost V 3 bases and J 0 bases, with 12 bases left between them. There are 16 residues in the CDR3. Germline V gives CDR1 KGHSH, CDR2 LQKENI. The receptor was isolated from a girl aged 10 to 17 in good health and CMV-seropositive. Sample: PBMCs. The chain uses TRBV18 and TRBJ2-1, with D tentatively TRBD1 (6 bases). For the CDR3, the DNA is TGTGCCAGCTCACCCCCTGAGGGGGACTCCTACAATGAGCAGTTCTTC. Translation: CASSPPEGDSYNEQFF.